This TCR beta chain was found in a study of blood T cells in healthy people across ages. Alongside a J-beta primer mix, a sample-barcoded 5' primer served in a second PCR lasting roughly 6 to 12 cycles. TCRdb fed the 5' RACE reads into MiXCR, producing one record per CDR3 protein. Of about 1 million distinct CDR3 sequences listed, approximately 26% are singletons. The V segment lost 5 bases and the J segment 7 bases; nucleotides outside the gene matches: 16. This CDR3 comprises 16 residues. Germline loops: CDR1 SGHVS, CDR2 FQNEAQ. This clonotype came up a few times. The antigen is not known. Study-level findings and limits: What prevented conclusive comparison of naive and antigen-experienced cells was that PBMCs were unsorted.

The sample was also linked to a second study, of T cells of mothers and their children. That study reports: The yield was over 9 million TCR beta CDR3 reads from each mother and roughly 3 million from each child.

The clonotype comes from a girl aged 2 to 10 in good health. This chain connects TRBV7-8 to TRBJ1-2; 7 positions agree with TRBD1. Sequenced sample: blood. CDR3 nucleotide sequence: TGTGCCAGCAGCCCTAATTTACAGGGGTTTAAACCTGGCTACACCTTC. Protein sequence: CASSPNLQGFKPGYTF. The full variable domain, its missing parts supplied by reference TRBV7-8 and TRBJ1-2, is GAGVSQSPRYKVAKRGQDVALRCDPISGHVSLFWYQQALGQGPEFLTYFQNEAQLDKSGLPSDRFFAERPEGSVSTLKIQRTQQEDSAVYLCASSPNLQGFKPGYTFGSGTRLTVV.